This entry lists 7 T cell receptor beta chains sequenced from one sample in a study of T cell responses to AZD1222 COVID-19 vaccine. Data came from immunoSEQ multiplex PCR; TCRdb stores just in-frame clones and leaves some out. The sample shows approximately 160,000 clones, roughly 90% of them seen only once. Specimen: peripheral blood, collected on day 0 of AZD1222 vaccination. These receptors were obtained from an adult in good health.

V gene TRBV27 combines with J gene TRBJ1-4; TRBD1 aligns across 8 bases. The CDR3 consists of 14 residues. Looked up from germline, CDR1 is MNHEY and CDR2 is SMNVEV (reference sequence). With V trimmed by 3 bases and J by 8 bases, 5 bases remained unmatched. The CDR3 sequence is CASSFQGAGEKLFF. The CDR3 DNA reads TGTGCCAGCAGTTTCCAGGGGGCAGGCGAAAAACTGTTTTTT.

V is TRBV9 and J is TRBJ2-5; tentatively, D is TRBD2 (6 bases). The CDR3 runs 14 residues. Germline CDR1 SGDLS, CDR2 YYNGEE. Trimming cost V 0 bases and J 10 bases, with 16 bases left between them. The CDR3 DNA sequence: TGTGCCAGCAGCGTAGGTGGGGAGGAGGGGAACCAGTACTTC. Translation gives CASSVGGEEGNQYF.

V and J are TRBV28 and TRBJ2-7, with D perhaps matching TRBD1 (6 bases). The CDR3 length is 14 residues. Germline values: CDR1 MDHEN, CDR2 SYDVKM. V was cut by 3 bases and J by 4 bases, with 13 bases left in between. CDR3 residues: CASSFLQRGYEQYF. The CDR3 bases are TGTGCCAGCAGTTTTTTGCAAAGGGGGTACGAGCAGTACTTC.

The gene calls are TRBV27 and TRBJ2-1, with D possibly being TRBD1 (6 bases). CDR3 size: 14 residues. Germline values: CDR1 MNHEY, CDR2 SMNVEV (reference sequence). V shed 4 bases and J shed 9 bases, with 16 bases lying between them. The CDR3 bases are TGTGCCAGCAGTTCCCTAGACAGGTTTGCTGAGCAGTTCTTC. Translated, it gives CASSSLDRFAEQFF.

The genes are TRBV15 and TRBJ1-5; 8 nucleotides match TRBD1. CDR1 is LNHNV, CDR2 YYDKDF, per germline (reference sequence). The CDR3 loop spans 14 amino acids. The junction had 9 bases not matched to a gene; V was cut back by 8 bases and J by 6 bases. The CDR3 DNA follows: TGTGCCACCCGTGGCGGACAGGGTCGTCAGCCCCAGCATTTT. This codes for CATRGGQGRQPQHF.

This chain links TRBV27 with TRBJ1-1; 12 nucleotides agree with TRBD1. The V gene end was trimmed by 6 bases and the J gene end by 1 base; junction bases not matched to a gene: 12. CDR1 MNHEY and CDR2 SMNVEV come from the germline V gene (reference sequence). The CDR3 is 18 amino acids. CDR3: CASRGTGGAIIGNTEAFF. CDR3 nucleotides: TGTGCCAGCAGGGGGACAGGGGGCGCAATAATTGGGAACACTGAAGCTTTCTTT.

V is TRBV19 and J is TRBJ1-5; D gene unclear. The CDR3 is 14 amino acids. Trimming took off 4 bases at V and 1 base at J, with 8 bases between the two ends. The germline V gene has CDR1 LNHDA and CDR2 SQIVND (reference sequence). This chain's CDR3 is CASSSGESNQPQHF. In nucleotides, the CDR3 is TGTGCCAGTAGTAGTGGGGAAAGCAATCAGCCCCAGCATTTT.